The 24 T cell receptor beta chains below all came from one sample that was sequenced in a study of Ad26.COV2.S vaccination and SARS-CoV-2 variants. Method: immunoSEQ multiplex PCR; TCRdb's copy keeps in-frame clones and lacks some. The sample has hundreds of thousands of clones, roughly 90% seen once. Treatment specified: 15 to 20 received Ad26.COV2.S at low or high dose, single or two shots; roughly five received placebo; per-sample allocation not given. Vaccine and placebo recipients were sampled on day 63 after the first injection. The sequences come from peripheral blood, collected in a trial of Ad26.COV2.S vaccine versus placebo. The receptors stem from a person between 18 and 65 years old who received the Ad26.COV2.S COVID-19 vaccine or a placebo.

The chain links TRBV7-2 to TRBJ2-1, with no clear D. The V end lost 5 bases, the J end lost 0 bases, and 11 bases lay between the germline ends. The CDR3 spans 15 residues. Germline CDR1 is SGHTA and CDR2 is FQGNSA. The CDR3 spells CASSALVSSYNEQFF. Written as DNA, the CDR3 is TGTGCCAGCAGCGCTCTGGTGAGCTCCTACAATGAGCAGTTCTTC.

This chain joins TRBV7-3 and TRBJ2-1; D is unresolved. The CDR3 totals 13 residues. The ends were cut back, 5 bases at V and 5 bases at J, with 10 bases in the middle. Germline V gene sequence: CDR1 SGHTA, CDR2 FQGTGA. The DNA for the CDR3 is TGTGCCAGCAGCCCTGACTCGGACAATGAGCAGTTCTTC. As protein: CASSPDSDNEQFF.

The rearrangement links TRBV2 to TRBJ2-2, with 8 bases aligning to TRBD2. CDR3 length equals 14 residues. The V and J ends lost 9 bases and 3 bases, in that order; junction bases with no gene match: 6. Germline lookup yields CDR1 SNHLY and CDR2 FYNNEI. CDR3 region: CARKRESDTGELFF. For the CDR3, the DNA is TGTGCCAGAAAGCGGGAGAGTGACACCGGGGAGCTGTTTTTT.

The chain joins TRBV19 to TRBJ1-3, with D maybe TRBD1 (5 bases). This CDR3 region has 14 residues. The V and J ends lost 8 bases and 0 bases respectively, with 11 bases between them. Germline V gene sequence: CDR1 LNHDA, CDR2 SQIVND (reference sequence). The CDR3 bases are TGTGCCAGTGGTGGGGACCGCTCTGGAAACACCATATATTTT. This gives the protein CASGGDRSGNTIYF.

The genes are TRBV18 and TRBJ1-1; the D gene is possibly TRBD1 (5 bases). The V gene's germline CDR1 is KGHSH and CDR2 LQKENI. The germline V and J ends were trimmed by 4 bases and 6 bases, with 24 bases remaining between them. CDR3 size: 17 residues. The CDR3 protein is CASSLTAVRGHGAEAFF. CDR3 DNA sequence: TGTGCCAGCTCACTAACCGCGGTCCGAGGACACGGGGCTGAAGCTTTCTTT.

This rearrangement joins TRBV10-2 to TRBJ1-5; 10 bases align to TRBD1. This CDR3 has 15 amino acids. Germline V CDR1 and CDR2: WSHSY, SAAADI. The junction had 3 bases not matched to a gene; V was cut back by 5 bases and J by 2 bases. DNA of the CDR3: TGCGCCAGCAGTTTGGACAGGGGGGGCAATCAGCCCCAGCATTTT. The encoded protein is CASSLDRGGNQPQHF.

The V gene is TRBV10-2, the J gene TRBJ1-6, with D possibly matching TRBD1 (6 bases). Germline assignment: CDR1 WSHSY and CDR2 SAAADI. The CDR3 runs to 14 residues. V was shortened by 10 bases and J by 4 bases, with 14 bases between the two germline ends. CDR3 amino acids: CATGGSNYNSPLHF. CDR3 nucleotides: TGCGCCACTGGGGGCAGCAATTATAATTCACCCCTCCACTTT.

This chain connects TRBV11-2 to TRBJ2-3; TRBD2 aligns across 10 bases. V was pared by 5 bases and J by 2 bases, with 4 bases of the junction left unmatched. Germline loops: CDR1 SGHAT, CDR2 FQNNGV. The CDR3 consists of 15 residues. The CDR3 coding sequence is TGTGCCAGCAGCCGGAGCGGGAGGGACACAGATACGCAGTATTTT. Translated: CASSRSGRDTDTQYF.

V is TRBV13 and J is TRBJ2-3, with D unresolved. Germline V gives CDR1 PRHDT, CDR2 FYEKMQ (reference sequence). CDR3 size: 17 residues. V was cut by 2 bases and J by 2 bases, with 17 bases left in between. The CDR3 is CASSLSLGSYYTDTQYF. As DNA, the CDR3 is TGTGCCAGCAGCTTATCGCTGGGGTCATATTACACAGATACGCAGTATTTT.

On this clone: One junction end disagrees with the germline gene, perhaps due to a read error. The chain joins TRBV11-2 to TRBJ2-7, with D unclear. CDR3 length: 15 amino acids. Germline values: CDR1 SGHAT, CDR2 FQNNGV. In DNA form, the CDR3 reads TGTGCCAGCACCTTAGAATCGGGTTCGACCTACGAGCAGTACTTC. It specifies CASTLESGSTYEQYF.

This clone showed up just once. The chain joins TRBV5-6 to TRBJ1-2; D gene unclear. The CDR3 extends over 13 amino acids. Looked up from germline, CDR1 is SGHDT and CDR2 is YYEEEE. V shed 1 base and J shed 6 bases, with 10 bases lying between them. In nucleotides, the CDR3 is TGTGCCAGCAGCTTGACCCACCGGGATGGCTACACCTTC. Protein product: CASSLTHRDGYTF.

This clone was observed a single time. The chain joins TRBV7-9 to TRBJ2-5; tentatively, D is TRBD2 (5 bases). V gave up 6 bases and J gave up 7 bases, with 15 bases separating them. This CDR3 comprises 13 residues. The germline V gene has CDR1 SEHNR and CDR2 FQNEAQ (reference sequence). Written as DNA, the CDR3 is TGTGCCAGCAGGGATGGCGAGGGAGTGACCCAGTACTTC. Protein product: CASRDGEGVTQYF.

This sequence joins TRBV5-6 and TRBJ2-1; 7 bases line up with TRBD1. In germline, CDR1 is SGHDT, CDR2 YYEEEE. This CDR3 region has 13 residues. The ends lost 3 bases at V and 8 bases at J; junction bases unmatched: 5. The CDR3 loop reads CASSYGTAYEQFF. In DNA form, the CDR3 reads TGTGCCAGCAGCTACGGGACAGCGTATGAGCAGTTCTTC.

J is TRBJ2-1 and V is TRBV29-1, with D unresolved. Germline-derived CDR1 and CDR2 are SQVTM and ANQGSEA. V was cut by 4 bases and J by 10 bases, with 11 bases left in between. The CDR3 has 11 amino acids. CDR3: CSVVLFNEQFF. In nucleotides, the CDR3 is TGCAGCGTTGTCCTTTTTAACGAGCAGTTCTTC.

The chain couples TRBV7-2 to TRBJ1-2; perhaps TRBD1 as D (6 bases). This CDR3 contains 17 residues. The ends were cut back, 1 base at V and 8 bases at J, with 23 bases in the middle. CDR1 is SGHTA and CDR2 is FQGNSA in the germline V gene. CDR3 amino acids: CASSLVGGTQGEGGYTF. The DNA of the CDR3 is TGTGCCAGCAGCTTAGTGGGGGGGACACAGGGCGAGGGAGGCTACACCTTC.

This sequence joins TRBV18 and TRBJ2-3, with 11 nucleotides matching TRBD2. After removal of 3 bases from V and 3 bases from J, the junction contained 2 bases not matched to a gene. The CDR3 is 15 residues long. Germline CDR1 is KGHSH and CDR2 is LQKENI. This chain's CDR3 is CASSPSGGATDTQYF. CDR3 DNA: TGTGCCAGCTCACCTAGCGGGGGGGCGACAGATACGCAGTATTTT.

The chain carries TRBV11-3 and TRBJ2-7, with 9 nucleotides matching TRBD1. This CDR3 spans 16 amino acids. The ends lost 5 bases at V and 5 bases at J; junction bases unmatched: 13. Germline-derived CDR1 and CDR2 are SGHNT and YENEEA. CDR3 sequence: CASSRAGTGHHHEQYF. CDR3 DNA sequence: TGTGCCAGCAGCCGCGCCGGGACAGGGCATCACCACGAGCAGTACTTC. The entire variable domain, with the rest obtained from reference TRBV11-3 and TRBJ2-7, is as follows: EAGVVQSPRYKIIEKKQPVAFWCNPISGHNTLYWYLQNLGQGPELLIRYENEEAVDDSQLPKDRFSAERLKGVDSTLKIQPAELGDSAVYLCASSRAGTGHHHEQYFGPGTRLTVT.

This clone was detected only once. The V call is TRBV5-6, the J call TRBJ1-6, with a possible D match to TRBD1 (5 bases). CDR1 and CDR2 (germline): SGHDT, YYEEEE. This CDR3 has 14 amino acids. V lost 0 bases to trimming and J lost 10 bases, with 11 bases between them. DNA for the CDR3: TGTGCCAGCAGCTTGGCCGGGACTGTCTCACCCCTCCACTTT. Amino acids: CASSLAGTVSPLHF.

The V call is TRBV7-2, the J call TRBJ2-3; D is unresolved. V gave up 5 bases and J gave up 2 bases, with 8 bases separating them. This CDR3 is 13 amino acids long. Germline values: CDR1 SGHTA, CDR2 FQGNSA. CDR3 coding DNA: TGTGCCAGCAGCAGTAGCACCACAGATACGCAGTATTTT. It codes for CASSSSTTDTQYF.

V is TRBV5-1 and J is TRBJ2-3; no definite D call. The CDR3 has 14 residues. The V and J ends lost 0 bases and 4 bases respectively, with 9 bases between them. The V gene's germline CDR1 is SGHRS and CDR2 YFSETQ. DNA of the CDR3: TGCGCCAGCAGCTTGGGGGCCGGTTCAGATACGCAGTATTTT. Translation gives CASSLGAGSDTQYF.

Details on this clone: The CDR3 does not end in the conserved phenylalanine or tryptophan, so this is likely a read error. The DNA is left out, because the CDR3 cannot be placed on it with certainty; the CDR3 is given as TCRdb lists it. The CDR3 protein is CSARVGGIGIS. V is TRBV20-1 and J is TRBJ1-4; TRBD1, the D gene given by the table, was not confirmed from the DNA. Germline CDR1 is DFQATT and CDR2 is SNEGSKA (reference sequence). The CDR3 is 11 residues long, ends included.

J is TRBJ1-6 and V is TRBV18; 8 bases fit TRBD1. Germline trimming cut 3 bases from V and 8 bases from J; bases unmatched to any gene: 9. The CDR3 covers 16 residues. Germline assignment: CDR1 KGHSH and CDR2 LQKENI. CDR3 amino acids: CASSPRDRWGDSPLHF. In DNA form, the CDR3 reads TGTGCCAGCTCACCCCGGGACAGGTGGGGGGATTCACCCCTCCACTTT. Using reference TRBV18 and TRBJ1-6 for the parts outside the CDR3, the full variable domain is NAGVMQNPRHLVRRRGQEARLRCSPMKGHSHVYWYRQLPEEGLKFMVYLQKENIIDESGMPKERFSAEFPKEGPSILRIQQVVRGDSAAYFCASSPRDRWGDSPLHFGNGTRLTVT.

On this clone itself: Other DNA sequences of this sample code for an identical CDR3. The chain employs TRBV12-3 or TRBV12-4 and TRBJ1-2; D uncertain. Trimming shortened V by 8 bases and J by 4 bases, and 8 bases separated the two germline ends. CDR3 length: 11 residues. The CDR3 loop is CASSSGYGYTF. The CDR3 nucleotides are TGTGCCAGCTCAAGCGGCTATGGCTACACCTTC.

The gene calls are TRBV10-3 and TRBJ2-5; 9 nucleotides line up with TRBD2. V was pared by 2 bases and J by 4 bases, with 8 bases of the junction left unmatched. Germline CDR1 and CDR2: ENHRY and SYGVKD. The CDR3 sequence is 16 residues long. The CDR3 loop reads CAISEPGEAGGETQYF. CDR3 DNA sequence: TGTGCCATCAGTGAGCCCGGGGAAGCGGGAGGAGAGACCCAGTACTTC.